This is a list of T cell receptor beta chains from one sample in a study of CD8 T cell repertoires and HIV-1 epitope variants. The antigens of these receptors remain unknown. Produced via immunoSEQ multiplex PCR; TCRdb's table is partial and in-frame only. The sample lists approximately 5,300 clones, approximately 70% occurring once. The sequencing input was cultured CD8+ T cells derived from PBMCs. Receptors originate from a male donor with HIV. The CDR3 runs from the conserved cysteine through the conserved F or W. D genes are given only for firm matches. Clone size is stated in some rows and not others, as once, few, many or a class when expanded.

CDR3 protein: CASNPGQGPYEQYF
CDR3 DNA: TGTGCCAGCAACCCGGGACAGGGACCTTACGAGCAGTACTTC
D gene: TRBD1
J gene: TRBJ2-7
clone size: few
V gene: TRBV7-9

CDR3 protein: CASSPRGNTEAFF
CDR3 DNA: TGTGCCAGCAGCCCGCGGGGGAACACTGAAGCTTTCTTT
D gene: .
J gene: TRBJ1-1
clone size: .
V gene: TRBV7-9

CDR3 protein: CASSLAPYLAYEQYF
CDR3 DNA: TGTGCCAGCAGCCTAGCCCCGTACTTAGCCTACGAGCAGTACTTC
D gene: .
J gene: TRBJ2-7
clone size: .
V gene: TRBV5-6

CDR3 protein: CASSSTLRGQGIYEQYF
CDR3 DNA: TGTGCCAGCAGCTCGACCCTGAGAGGACAGGGTATCTACGAGCAGTACTTC
D gene: TRBD1
J gene: TRBJ2-7
clone size: .
V gene: TRBV7-9

CDR3 protein: CASSLLDGPSPQHF
CDR3 DNA: TGTGCCAGCAGCCTTTTGGACGGTCCAAGTCCCCAGCATTTT
D gene: .
J gene: TRBJ1-5
clone size: .
V gene: TRBV7-9

CDR3 protein: CASTWGESTGELFF
CDR3 DNA: TGTGCCAGCACCTGGGGGGAGTCCACCGGGGAGCTGTTTTTT
D gene: .
J gene: TRBJ2-2
clone size: few
V gene: TRBV5-6

CDR3 protein: CAITGTDSGNTIYF
CDR3 DNA: TGTGCCATCACTGGGACAGACTCTGGAAACACCATATATTTT
D gene: TRBD1
J gene: TRBJ1-3
clone size: .
V gene: TRBV10-3

CDR3 protein: CASSTGIRNTEAFF
CDR3 DNA: TGTGCCAGTAGTACAGGGATACGGAACACTGAAGCTTTCTTT
D gene: .
J gene: TRBJ1-1
clone size: few
V gene: TRBV19

CDR3 protein: CASSLVLATGGWYEQYF
CDR3 DNA: TGTGCCAGCAGCTTAGTCTTGGCGACAGGGGGCTGGTACGAGCAGTACTTC
D gene: TRBD1
J gene: TRBJ2-7
clone size: few
V gene: TRBV11-2

CDR3 protein: CASSFPTGTEAFF
CDR3 DNA: TGTGCCAGCAGTTTCCCGACAGGCACTGAAGCTTTCTTT
D gene: .
J gene: TRBJ1-1
clone size: .
V gene: TRBV28

CDR3 protein: CASSQDGRQEAFF
CDR3 DNA: TGCGCCAGCAGCCAAGATGGTCGACAGGAAGCTTTCTTT
D gene: .
J gene: TRBJ1-1
clone size: .
V gene: TRBV4-3

CDR3 protein: CASSFRTETPYEQYF
CDR3 DNA: TGTGCCAGCAGCTTTCGGACGGAAACCCCCTACGAGCAGTACTTC
D gene: .
J gene: TRBJ2-7
clone size: .
V gene: TRBV7-2

CDR3 protein: CASSLVQNTGNTIYF
CDR3 DNA: TGTGCCAGCAGTTTAGTCCAGAATACTGGAAACACCATATATTTT
D gene: .
J gene: TRBJ1-3
clone size: .
V gene: TRBV28

CDR3 protein: CASSLAGTGELFF
CDR3 DNA: TGTGCCAGCAGCTTGGCCGGTACCGGGGAGCTGTTTTTT
D gene: .
J gene: TRBJ2-2
clone size: .
V gene: TRBV5-5

CDR3 protein: CASSQVQGGYEQYF
CDR3 DNA: TGCGCCAGCAGCCAAGTACAGGGGGGATACGAGCAGTACTTC
D gene: TRBD1
J gene: TRBJ2-7
clone size: .
V gene: TRBV4-3

CDR3 protein: CASSLTSGRPQETQYF
CDR3 DNA: TGCGCCAGCAGCCTAACTTCGGGACGCCCCCAAGAGACCCAGTACTTC
D gene: .
J gene: TRBJ2-5
clone size: few
V gene: TRBV5-1

CDR3 protein: CASSEVGGDIAEAFF
CDR3 DNA: TGTGCCAGCAGTGAAGTTGGAGGGGATATCGCTGAAGCTTTCTTT
D gene: .
J gene: TRBJ1-1
clone size: .
V gene: TRBV6-1

CDR3 protein: CASSLSSGGLDTGELFF
CDR3 DNA: TGTGCCAGCAGCTTGTCTAGCGGGGGGTTGGACACCGGGGAGCTGTTTTTT
D gene: TRBD2
J gene: TRBJ2-2
clone size: .
V gene: TRBV7-3

CDR3 protein: CASIEGGAANTEAFF
CDR3 DNA: TGTGCCAGCATCGAGGGGGGGGCGGCGAACACTGAAGCTTTCTTT
D gene: .
J gene: TRBJ1-1
clone size: .
V gene: TRBV6-5

CDR3 protein: CASSSGTGNEKLFF
CDR3 DNA: TGTGCCAGCAGCTCGGGGACAGGGAACGAAAAACTGTTTTTT
D gene: TRBD1
J gene: TRBJ1-4
clone size: .
V gene: TRBV13

CDR3 protein: CASSQRQGRSGANVLTF
CDR3 DNA: TGCGCCAGCAGCCAAAGACAGGGGAGGTCTGGGGCCAACGTCCTGACTTTC
D gene: TRBD1
J gene: TRBJ2-6
clone size: .
V gene: TRBV4-3

CDR3 protein: CATSRRAGSYNEQFF
CDR3 DNA: TGTGCCACCAGCAGGAGAGCGGGGTCCTACAATGAGCAGTTCTTC
D gene: TRBD2
J gene: TRBJ2-1
clone size: .
V gene: TRBV15

CDR3 protein: CASSPEGGTGNEQYF
CDR3 DNA: TGTGCCAGCAGCCCAGAGGGGGGGACAGGGAACGAGCAGTACTTC
D gene: TRBD1
J gene: TRBJ2-7
clone size: .
V gene: TRBV9

CDR3 protein: CASSDHNQPQHF
CDR3 DNA: TGTGCCAGCAGCGATCACAATCAGCCCCAGCATTTT
D gene: .
J gene: TRBJ1-5
clone size: .
V gene: TRBV7-9

CDR3 protein: CASSPQVGGNQPQHF
CDR3 DNA: TGTGCCAGCAGTCCCCAGGTTGGTGGAAATCAGCCCCAGCATTTT
D gene: .
J gene: TRBJ1-5
clone size: .
V gene: TRBV27

CDR3 protein: CASSGQAPRDEQFF
CDR3 DNA: TGTGCCAGCAGTGGACAGGCCCCTAGGGATGAGCAGTTCTTC
D gene: TRBD1
J gene: TRBJ2-1
clone size: .
V gene: TRBV6-6

CDR3 protein: CASSPFEAFPYEQYF
CDR3 DNA: TGTGCCAGCAGCCCGTTCGAGGCTTTCCCCTACGAGCAGTACTTC
D gene: .
J gene: TRBJ2-7
clone size: once
V gene: TRBV14

CDR3 protein: CASSRGPRDGYTF
CDR3 DNA: TGTGCCAGTAGTAGGGGACCTAGAGATGGCTACACCTTC
D gene: .
J gene: TRBJ1-2
clone size: .
V gene: TRBV19

CDR3 protein: CASRGDSPYEQYF
CDR3 DNA: TGTGCCAGCAGAGGGGACAGCCCCTACGAGCAGTACTTC
D gene: TRBD1
J gene: TRBJ2-7
clone size: few
V gene: TRBV2